This T cell receptor (beta chain) was captured in a study of OX40 agonist ivuxolimab in advanced cancers. The CDR3 runs 15 residues. The V end lost 0 bases, the J end lost 0 bases, and 8 bases lay between the germline ends. Germline V lookup: CDR1 KGHSH, CDR2 LQKENI. This table comes from immunoSEQ multiplex PCR, and its TCRdb copy is limited to in-frame clones, with some not included. The table records almost 35,000 clones, 81% of them present only once. The sample holds a few counts of this clone. The clonotype was recovered from an adult with an advanced solid tumor such as melanoma, head and neck, liver or kidney cancer. Material: CD4+ or CD8+ T cells sorted from blood, obtained in a trial of the OX40 agonist ivuxolimab. This chain connects TRBV18 to TRBJ1-1, with D hard to call. The CDR3: CASSPPTALNTEAFF. In nucleotides, the CDR3 is TGTGCCAGCTCACCACCCACAGCGCTGAACACTGAAGCTTTCTTT.